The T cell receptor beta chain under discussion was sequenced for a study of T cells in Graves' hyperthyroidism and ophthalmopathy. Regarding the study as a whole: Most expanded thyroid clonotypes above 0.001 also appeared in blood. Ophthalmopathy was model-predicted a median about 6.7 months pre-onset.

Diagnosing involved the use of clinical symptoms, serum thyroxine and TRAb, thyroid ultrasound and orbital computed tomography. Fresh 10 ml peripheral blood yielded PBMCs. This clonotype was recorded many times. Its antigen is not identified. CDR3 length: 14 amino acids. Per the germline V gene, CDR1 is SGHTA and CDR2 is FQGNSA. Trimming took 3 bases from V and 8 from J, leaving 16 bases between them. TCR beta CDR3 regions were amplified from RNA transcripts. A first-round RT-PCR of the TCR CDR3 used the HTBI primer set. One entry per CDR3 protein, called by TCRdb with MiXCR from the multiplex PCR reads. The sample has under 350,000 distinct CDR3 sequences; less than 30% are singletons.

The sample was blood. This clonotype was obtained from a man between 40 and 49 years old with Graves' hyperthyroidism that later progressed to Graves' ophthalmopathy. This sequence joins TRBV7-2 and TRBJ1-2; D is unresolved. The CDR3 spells CASSFFSAVGGYTF. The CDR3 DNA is TGTGCCAGCAGCTTCTTTTCGGCTGTCGGCGGCTACACCTTC.